This T cell receptor beta chain emerged from a study of beta chain features in type 1 diabetes. Study at large: Healthy donors and patients showed comparable age, gender and cell yields. Points from the study as a whole: For patients, the naive, central memory and Treg TCRB repertoires appeared more alike than for healthy donors. cDNA-based sequencing might over-represent cells highly expressing TCR.

This clone was seen more than once but under ten times. Its antigen is as yet unknown. The CDR3 contains 16 residues. The V end lost 5 bases, the J end lost 0 bases, and 13 bases lay between the germline ends. Germline-derived CDR1 and CDR2 are SEHNR and FQNEAQ (reference sequence). cDNA synthesis used the whole RNA isolate, giving expressed TCRB sequences. The assay was immunoSEQ multiplex PCR, and TCRdb's table has in-frame clones only and misses some. The data show about 360,000 clones, with 10% to 15% seen just once and under 0.02% held by the top ten. This clonotype originated in a young man in good health. V gene TRBV7-9 combines with J gene TRBJ1-4; possibly TRBD1 for D (6 bases). Sequencing was carried out using naive CD4+ T cells from blood. CDR3 nucleotide sequence: TGTGCCAGCAGCGGAGGACAGATTTCAACTAATGAAAAACTGTTTTTT. It yields the protein CASSGGQISTNEKLFF.